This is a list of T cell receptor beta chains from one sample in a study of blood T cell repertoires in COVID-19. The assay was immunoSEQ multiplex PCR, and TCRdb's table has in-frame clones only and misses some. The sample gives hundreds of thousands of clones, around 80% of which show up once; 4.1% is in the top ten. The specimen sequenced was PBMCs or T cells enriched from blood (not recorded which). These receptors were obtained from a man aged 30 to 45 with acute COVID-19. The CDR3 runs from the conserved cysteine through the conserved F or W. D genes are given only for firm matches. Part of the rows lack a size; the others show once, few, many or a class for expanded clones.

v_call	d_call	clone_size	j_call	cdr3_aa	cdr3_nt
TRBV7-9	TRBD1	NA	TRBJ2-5	CASSPGTGGAETQYF	TGTGCCAGCAGCCCCGGGACAGGGGGCGCGGAGACCCAGTACTTC
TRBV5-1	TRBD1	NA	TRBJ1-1	CASSLAGTASEAFF	TGCGCCAGCAGCTTGGCCGGGACAGCCTCAGAAGCTTTCTTT
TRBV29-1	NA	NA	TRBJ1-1	CSVERDTEAFF	TGCAGCGTTGAACGGGACACTGAAGCTTTCTTT
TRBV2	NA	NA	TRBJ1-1	CASTPRVLNTEAFF	TGTGCCAGCACCCCGAGGGTTTTGAACACTGAAGCTTTCTTT
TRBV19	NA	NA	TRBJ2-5	CASSIGAGQVIIGTQYF	TGTGCCAGTAGTATTGGGGCCGGCCAGGTCATTATAGGGACCCAGTACTTC
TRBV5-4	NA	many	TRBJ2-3	CASTASALTDTQYF	TGTGCCAGCACGGCTAGCGCGTTGACAGATACGCAGTATTTT
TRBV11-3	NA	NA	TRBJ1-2	CASSGFYGYTF	TGTGCCAGCTCGGGATTTTATGGCTACACCTTC
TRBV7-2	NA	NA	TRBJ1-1	CASSQNRVGTEAFF	TGTGCCAGCAGCCAAAACAGGGTAGGGACTGAAGCTTTCTTT
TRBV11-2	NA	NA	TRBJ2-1	CASSPPGIVDEQFF	TGTGCCAGCAGCCCACCCGGGATCGTCGATGAGCAGTTCTTC
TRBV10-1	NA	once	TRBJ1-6	CASSGPVRDSPLHF	TGCGCCAGCAGTGGGCCAGTCCGTGATTCACCCCTCCATTTT
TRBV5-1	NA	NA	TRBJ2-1	CASSTRVNNEQFF	TGTGCCAGCAGCACCCGGGTTAACAATGAGCAGTTCTTC
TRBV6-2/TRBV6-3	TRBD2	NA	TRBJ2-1	CASSTGTRNNEQFF	TGTGCCAGCAGTACCGGGACTAGGAACAATGAGCAGTTCTTC
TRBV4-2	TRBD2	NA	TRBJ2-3	CASSQAAGRRDTQYF	TGTGCCAGCAGCCAGGCAGCGGGAAGGAGGGATACGCAGTATTTT
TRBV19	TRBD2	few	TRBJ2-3	CASRNSGGGDTQYF	TGTGCCAGTAGGAATAGCGGGGGAGGAGATACGCAGTATTTT
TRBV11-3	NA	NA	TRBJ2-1	CASSLNGGGGAMNEQFF	TGTGCCAGCAGCTTAAACGGAGGAGGGGGGGCTATGAATGAGCAGTTCTTC
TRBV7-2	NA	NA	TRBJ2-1	CASRQSASNEQFF	TGTGCCAGCAGACAATCCGCCAGCAATGAGCAGTTCTTC
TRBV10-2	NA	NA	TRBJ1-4	CASSRVGEKLFF	TGCGCCAGCAGCAGGGTCGGCGAAAAACTGTTTTTT
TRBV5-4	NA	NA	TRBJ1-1	CASARGGGTEAFF	TGTGCCAGCGCCCGTGGGGGCGGCACTGAAGCTTTCTTT
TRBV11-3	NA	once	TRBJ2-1	CASSLGGAGNDNEQFF	TGTGCCAGCAGCTTAGGAGGAGCGGGTAATGACAATGAGCAGTTCTTC
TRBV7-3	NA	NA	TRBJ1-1	CASSLTAGMGTEAFF	TGTGCCAGCAGCTTAACAGCGGGTATGGGCACTGAAGCTTTCTTT
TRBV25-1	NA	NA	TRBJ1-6	CATTGVGLDSPLHF	TGTGCCACAACGGGCGTCGGACTAGATTCACCCCTCCACTTT
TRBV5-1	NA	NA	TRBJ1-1	CASSLEGAQIAEAFF	TGCGCCAGCAGCTTGGAAGGGGCGCAAATCGCTGAAGCTTTCTTT
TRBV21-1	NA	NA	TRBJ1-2	CASSKEGDRGTPANYGYTF	TGTGCCAGCAGCAAAGAGGGGGACAGGGGTACCCCGGCGAACTATGGCTACACCTTC
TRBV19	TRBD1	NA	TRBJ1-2	CASRRTGSPYGYTF	TGTGCCAGTAGGCGGACAGGCTCCCCTTATGGCTACACCTTC
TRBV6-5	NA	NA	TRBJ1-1	CASSITTNTEAFF	TGTGCCAGCAGTATCACAACGAACACTGAAGCTTTCTTT
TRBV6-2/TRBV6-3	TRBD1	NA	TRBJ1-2	CASSPTGTYGYTF	TGTGCCAGCAGCCCGACAGGGACCTATGGCTACACCTTC
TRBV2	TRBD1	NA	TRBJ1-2	CASSEDATGINYGYTF	TGTGCCAGCAGTGAGGACGCGACAGGGATTAACTATGGCTACACCTTC
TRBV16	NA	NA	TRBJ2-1	CASSQSTDSYNEQFF	TGTGCCAGCAGCCAATCGACGGACTCGTACAATGAGCAGTTCTTC
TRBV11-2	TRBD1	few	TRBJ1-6	CASSFPTGGASSPLHF	TGTGCCAGCAGCTTCCCGACAGGGGGCGCAAGTTCACCCCTCCACTTT
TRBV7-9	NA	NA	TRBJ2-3	CASSPRTDTQYF	TGTGCCAGCAGCCCGAGGACAGATACGCAGTATTTT
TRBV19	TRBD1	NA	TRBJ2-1	CASSIQGGRINEQFF	TGTGCCAGTAGTATTCAAGGGGGCAGGATAAATGAGCAGTTCTTC
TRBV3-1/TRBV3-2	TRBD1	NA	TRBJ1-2	CASSPPGGAFGYTF	TGTGCCAGCAGCCCCCCAGGGGGCGCTTTTGGCTACACCTTC
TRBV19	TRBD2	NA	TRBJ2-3	CASSMGTSFSDTQYF	TGTGCCAGTAGTATGGGGACTAGCTTTTCAGATACGCAGTATTTT
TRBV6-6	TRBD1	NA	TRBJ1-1	CASSLAAPGTGVEAFF	TGTGCCAGCAGCCTGGCGGCCCCCGGGACAGGGGTTGAAGCTTTCTTT
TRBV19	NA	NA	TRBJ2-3	CASSRRFADTQYF	TGTGCCAGTAGTCGGCGGTTTGCAGATACGCAGTATTTT
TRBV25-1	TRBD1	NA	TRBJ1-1	CASSDPLGTGVTEAFF	TGTGCCAGCAGTGATCCCTTAGGGACAGGTGTGACTGAAGCTTTCTTT
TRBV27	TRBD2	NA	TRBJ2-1	CASSLQAGDFNEQFF	TGTGCCAGCAGTTTACAAGCGGGGGACTTCAATGAGCAGTTCTTC
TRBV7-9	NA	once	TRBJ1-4	CASSSLRNEKLFF	TGTGCCAGCAGCTCTCTCCGTAATGAAAAACTGTTTTTT
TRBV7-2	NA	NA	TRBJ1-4	CASSLRGLSTNEKLFF	TGTGCCAGCAGTCTGCGGGGGCTCTCAACTAATGAAAAACTGTTTTTT
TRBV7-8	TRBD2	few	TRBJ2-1	CASSDRLAGGQNEQFF	TGTGCCAGCAGCGACCGACTAGCGGGAGGGCAGAATGAGCAGTTCTTC
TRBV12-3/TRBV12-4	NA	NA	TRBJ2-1	CASSLPLDNEQFF	TGTGCCAGCAGTTTACCCTTAGACAATGAGCAGTTCTTC
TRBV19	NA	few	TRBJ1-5	CASSIFSTSNQPQHF	TGTGCCAGTAGTATCTTCAGTACTAGCAATCAGCCCCAGCATTTT
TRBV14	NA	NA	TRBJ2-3	CASSLRGGAAGTQYF	TGTGCCAGCAGCCTCCGCGGCGGGGCGGCGGGTACGCAGTATTTT
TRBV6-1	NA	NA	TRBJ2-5	CASSDTGRGETQYF	TGTGCCAGCAGTGACACAGGGCGGGGGGAGACCCAGTACTTC
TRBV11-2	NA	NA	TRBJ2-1	CASSFSGDEQFF	TGTGCCAGCAGCTTTTCGGGTGATGAGCAGTTCTTC
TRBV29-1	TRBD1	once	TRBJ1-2	CSVEEGTGVGYTF	TGCAGCGTTGAAGAGGGGACAGGGGTTGGCTACACCTTC
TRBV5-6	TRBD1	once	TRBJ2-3	CASSLTGGLADTQYF	TGTGCCAGCAGCTTGACAGGGGGTCTAGCAGATACGCAGTATTTT
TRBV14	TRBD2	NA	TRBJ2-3	CASSQVRASGTDTQYF	TGTGCCAGCAGCCAAGTCCGGGCTAGCGGTACAGATACGCAGTATTTT
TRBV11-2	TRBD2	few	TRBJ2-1	CASRKTSGSLSSYNEQFF	TGTGCCAGCAGGAAGACTAGCGGGAGCCTAAGCTCCTACAATGAGCAGTTCTTC
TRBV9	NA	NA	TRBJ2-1	CASSPGRESGEQFF	TGTGCCAGCAGCCCGGGACGGGAGTCGGGTGAGCAGTTCTTC
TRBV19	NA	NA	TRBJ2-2	CASSIDVNTGELFF	TGTGCCAGTAGTATAGACGTGAACACCGGGGAGCTGTTTTTT
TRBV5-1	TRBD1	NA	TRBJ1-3	CASSATGGSGNTIYF	TGCGCCAGCAGCGCGACAGGGGGCTCTGGAAACACCATATATTTT
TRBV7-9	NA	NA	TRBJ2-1	CASSLGSLDHDEQFF	TGTGCCAGCAGCTTAGGCTCGCTAGACCACGATGAGCAGTTCTTC